This T cell receptor (beta chain) was recorded in a study of T cell repertoires in cytomegalovirus infection. The wider study: Selected CMV epitopes included recently identified HLA-C-restricted ones as well as well-studied HLA-B-restricted ones. Carrying CMV and the relevant HLA type showed in public TCR beta signatures.

CDR3 length: 17 residues. V was clipped by 10 bases and J by 0 bases; unmatched bases: 10. TCRdb recomputed calls from the reads with MiXCR, one row per CDR3 protein. The sample contains approximately 990,000 distinct CDR3 sequences, around 32% of which appear only once. A single count supports this clonotype. The antigen is undetermined. A clone one base away is much larger, so this may be a read error. The sequencing used cultured CD8+ T cells from PBMCs, collected from culture after CMV antigen stimulation. This TCR was recovered from a human donor in good health (CMV status not recorded). Some clones in this sample may be carry-over from other donors' samples. This chain uses TRBV12-3 or TRBV12-4 with TRBJ2-2; TRBD2 agrees at 11 bases. CDR3 coding DNA: TGTGCCAACAGCAGACTAGCGGGGCTCTCGAACACCGGGGAGCTGTTTTTT. Protein sequence: CANSRLAGLSNTGELFF.